This TCR beta chain emerged from a study of blood T cell repertoires in COVID-19. Study summary: COVID-19 samples from acute and convalescent phases originated in the United States, Italy and Spain. Nucleic acid was either cDNA or gDNA, and it came from T cells, B-cell-depleted T cells, or PBMCs.

In the authors' workflow: Quantification of nucleated cells was approximated via reference gene primer amplification. Profiling relied on immunoSEQ multiplex PCR, and the TCRdb table lists in-frame clones only, not all of them. That table gives V, J and clone size, and the DNA gave D and trimming. The sample lists 100,000 to 150,000 clones; over 75% were seen once. The CDR3 loop spans 15 amino acids. Trimming took 4 bases from V and 8 from J; bases not matched to a gene: 7. Germline V gives CDR1 SGHDT, CDR2 YYEEEE. Sequenced input: peripheral blood. The TCR comes from a woman of 80 years or more with acute or convalescent COVID-19. The rearrangement joins TRBV5-6 to TRBJ1-6; 9 positions match TRBD1. CDR3 sequence (DNA): TGTGCCAGCAGCCGCCCGACAGGGGGGGATTCACCCCTCCACTTT. Its translation is CASSRPTGGDSPLHF.